The present entry profiles one T cell receptor (beta chain) with its context. As originally analysed: For nucleated cells, counts were estimated from reference gene primer amplification. Using immunoSEQ multiplex PCR, the repertoire was profiled, and TCRdb retains in-frame clones only, with some absent. Clonal size and the V and J genes are those of that table, whereas D and trimming came from the DNA. The data show 200,000 to 250,000 clones, approximately 85% seen once. Trimming took off 0 bases at V and 3 bases at J, with 11 bases between the two ends. The CDR3 has 15 residues. The germline gives CDR1 LGHNA, CDR2 YSLEER. This entry belongs to a study of blood T cell repertoires in COVID-19. Study background: There were acute and convalescent COVID-19 samples, and they came from the United States, Italy and Spain. PBMCs, B-cell-depleted T cells, or T cells provided the cDNA or gDNA that made up the material.

The sample was PBMCs or T cells enriched from blood (not recorded which). The chain uses TRBV4-3 and TRBJ1-1, with TRBD1 as a possible D gene (5 bases). The clonotype comes from a woman aged 45-65 years with acute COVID-19. CDR3 coding DNA: TGCGCCAGCAGCCAAGATGTCGGCAGGGACACTGAAGCTTTCTTT. Translation gives CASSQDVGRDTEAFF.